The T cell receptor (beta chain) under discussion was sequenced for a study of cytomegalovirus exposure and HLA in healthy donors. Study results and limitations: Earlier analysis yielded a pattern in which most TCR beta V segments were productive about 90% or about 30% of the time. The authors later found most CMV-associated TCR beta chains appeared HLA-restricted. Rarity held for most TCR sequences, but there were some public TCRs that occurred in many donors.

The PCR contained 60 Vbeta and 13 Jbeta primers. This table comes from immunoSEQ multiplex PCR, and its TCRdb copy is limited to in-frame clones, with some not included. Found here are approximately 150,000 clones, more than 60% of them singletons; the top ten hold around 1.8%. As regards this clone: The antigen remains unidentified.

Trimming took 2 bases from V and 0 from J, leaving 11 bases between them. The germline gives CDR1 LGHNT, CDR2 FRNRAP. There are 16 residues in the CDR3. The sample was PBMCs. The receptor was isolated from a male donor in good health and CMV-seronegative. The chain links TRBV12-5 to TRBJ1-5; D remains unclear. CDR3 region: CASGLSAGNSNQPQHF. The CDR3 DNA sequence: TGTGCTAGTGGTTTGAGCGCGGGGAATAGCAATCAGCCCCAGCATTTT.